This TCR beta chain was recorded in a study of blood T cells in healthy people across ages. For the study at large: Capture via template switching afforded approximately one barcoded beta molecule per two T cells. Study outcomes and limitations: Investigators viewed diversity estimates from one million T cells as underestimates, the study reported.

The total RNA that was extracted per sample amounted to at least 5.5 micrograms. This clonotype has a count of ten or more. Antigen: not known. The authors ran a second PCR of roughly 7 to 11 cycles using a sample-barcoded 5' primer and a J-beta primer mix. TCRdb used MiXCR to reprocess the 5' RACE reads, holding one entry per CDR3 protein. The sample holds about 690,000 distinct CDR3 sequences, less than 45% seen once. Germline CDR1 is KGHSH and CDR2 is LQKENI. The CDR3 is made up of 15 amino acids. V was clipped by 3 bases and J by 3 bases; unmatched bases: 6. This clonotype originated in a man older than 75 in good health. The sequencing sample was made of blood. The chain recombines TRBV18 with TRBJ2-7; TRBD2 aligns across 9 bases. In DNA form, the CDR3 reads TGTGCCAGCTCACCGGCGGGGGGGGCTAACTACGAGCAGTACTTC. Residues: CASSPAGGANYEQYF.